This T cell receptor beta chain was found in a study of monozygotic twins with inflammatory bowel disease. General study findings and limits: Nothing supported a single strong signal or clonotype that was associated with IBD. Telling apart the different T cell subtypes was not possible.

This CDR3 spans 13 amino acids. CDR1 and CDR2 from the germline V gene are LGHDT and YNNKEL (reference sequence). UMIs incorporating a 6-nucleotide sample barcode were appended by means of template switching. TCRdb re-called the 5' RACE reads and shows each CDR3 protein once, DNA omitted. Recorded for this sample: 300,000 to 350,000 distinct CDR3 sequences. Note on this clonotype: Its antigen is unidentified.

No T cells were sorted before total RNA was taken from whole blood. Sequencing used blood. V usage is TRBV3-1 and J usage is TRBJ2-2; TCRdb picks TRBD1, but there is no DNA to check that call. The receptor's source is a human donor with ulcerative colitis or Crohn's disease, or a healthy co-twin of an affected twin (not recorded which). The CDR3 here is CASSQTGTGELFF.